The clone carrying this T cell receptor beta chain was detected a few times. Its antigen is not known. This specimen belongs to a study of post-analysis software for immune sequencing data. For the study at large: Patients had relapsing-remitting, secondary progressive or progressive-relapsing multiple sclerosis; some lacked subtype.

There are 14 residues in the CDR3. Germline V gives CDR1 MNHNY, CDR2 SVGAGI (reference sequence). TCR beta cDNA libraries included unique molecular identifiers. Around 500,000 cDNA molecules came from around 1 to 9.1 million T cells. TCRdb recomputed calls from the PCR reads with MiXCR, one row per CDR3 protein. The data show about 760,000 distinct CDR3 sequences, roughly 30% seen once. Study-wide points: Controls had lower frequencies than patients of roughly five TRBV segments, which included TRBV5-6, TRBV5-1 and TRBV20-1.

The chain uses TRBV6-6 and TRBJ2-5; 8 bases map to TRBD1. The J call could be wrong; TRBJ2-7 is a better fit for the DNA end. The specimen was blood. The receptor comes from a girl under 18 with multiple sclerosis. The CDR3, as DNA: TGTGCCAGCAGTAGAGGGACAGGTCGGGGCGAGCAGTACTTC. Its translation is CASSRGTGRGEQYF.